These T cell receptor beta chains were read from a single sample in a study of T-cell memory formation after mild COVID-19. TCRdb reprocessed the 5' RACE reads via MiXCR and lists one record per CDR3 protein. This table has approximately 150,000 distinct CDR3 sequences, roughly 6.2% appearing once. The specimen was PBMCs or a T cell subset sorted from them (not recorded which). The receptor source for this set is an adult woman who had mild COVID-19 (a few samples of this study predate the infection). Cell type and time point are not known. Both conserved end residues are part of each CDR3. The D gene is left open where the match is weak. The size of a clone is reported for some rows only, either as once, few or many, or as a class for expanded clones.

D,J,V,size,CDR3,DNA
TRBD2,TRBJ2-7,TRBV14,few,CASSQDLLAGGSIKGYEQYF,TGTGCCAGCAGCCAAGACCTACTAGCGGGAGGATCCATCAAGGGCTACGAGCAGTACTTC
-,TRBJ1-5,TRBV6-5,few,CASKMLHSNQPQHF,TGTGCCAGCAAAATGCTCCATAGCAATCAGCCCCAGCATTTT
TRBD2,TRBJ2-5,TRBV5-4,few,CASTHGGRGEETQYF,TGTGCCAGCACTCACGGCGGGAGAGGGGAAGAGACCCAGTACTTC
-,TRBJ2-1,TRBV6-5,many,CASSFTHSGNYNEQFF,TGTGCCAGCAGTTTTACTCACTCGGGGAACTACAATGAGCAGTTCTTC
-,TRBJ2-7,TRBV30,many,CAWRPTDSILEQYF,TGTGCCTGGCGTCCGACGGACTCCATTCTCGAGCAGTACTTC
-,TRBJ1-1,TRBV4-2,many,CASSLGGGLMNTEAFF,TGTGCCAGCAGCCTAGGGGGGGGCCTGATGAACACTGAAGCTTTCTTT
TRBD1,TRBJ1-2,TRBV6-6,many,CASRETGGGYGYTF,TGTGCCAGCCGGGAGACAGGGGGTGGCTATGGCTACACCTTC
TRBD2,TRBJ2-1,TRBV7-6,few,CASSLVGGSSYNEQFF,TGTGCCAGCAGCTTAGTCGGCGGGAGCTCCTACAATGAGCAGTTCTTC
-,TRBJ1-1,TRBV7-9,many,CASSLEGLRETEAFF,TGTGCCAGCAGCTTAGAAGGCCTGAGGGAAACTGAAGCTTTCTTT
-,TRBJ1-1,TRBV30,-,CAWTPGGTEAFF,TGTGCCTGGACCCCGGGGGGGACTGAAGCTTTCTTT
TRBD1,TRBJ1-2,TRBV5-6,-,CASSGTGYGYTF,TGTGCCAGCAGCGGGACAGGCTATGGCTACACCTTC
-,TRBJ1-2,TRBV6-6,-,CASSYTGSYGYTF,TGTGCCAGCAGTTACACAGGCTCCTATGGCTACACCTTC
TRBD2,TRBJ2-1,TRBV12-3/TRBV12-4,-,CASSPTTGTSGGRSNEQFF,TGTGCCAGCAGTCCCACAACCGGGACTAGCGGGGGGAGGAGTAATGAGCAGTTCTTC
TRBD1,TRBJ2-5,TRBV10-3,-,CAAHRDREETQYF,TGTGCCGCCCATCGGGACAGAGAAGAGACCCAGTACTTC
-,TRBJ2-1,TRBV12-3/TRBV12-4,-,CASSSAETPYYNEQFF,TGTGCCAGCAGTTCGGCGGAGACCCCATACTACAATGAGCAGTTCTTC
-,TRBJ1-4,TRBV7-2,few,CASSPRGANEKLFF,TGTGCCAGCAGCCCACGAGGCGCTAATGAAAAACTGTTTTTT
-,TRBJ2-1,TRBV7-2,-,CASSIWVDNEQFF,TGTGCCAGCAGCATATGGGTCGACAATGAGCAGTTCTTC
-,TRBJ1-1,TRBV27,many,CASWGRINTEAFF,TGTGCCAGCTGGGGCAGAATAAACACTGAAGCTTTCTTT
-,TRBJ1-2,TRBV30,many,CAWSDGGRGYGYTF,TGTGCCTGGAGTGACGGGGGGCGCGGCTATGGCTACACCTTC
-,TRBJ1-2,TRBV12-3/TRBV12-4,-,CASSFQGSYGYTF,TGTGCCAGCAGTTTTCAGGGATCCTATGGCTACACCTTC
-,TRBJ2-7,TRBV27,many,CASSLVGRGRYEQYF,TGTGCCAGCAGTTTGGTAGGTAGGGGACGGTACGAGCAGTACTTC
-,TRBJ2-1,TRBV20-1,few,CSAKTLRDGFYNEQFF,TGCAGTGCTAAAACTCTCCGGGACGGATTCTACAATGAGCAGTTCTTC
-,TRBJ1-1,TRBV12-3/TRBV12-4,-,CASSLYLGTEAFF,TGTGCCAGCAGTTTATACTTGGGCACTGAAGCTTTCTTT
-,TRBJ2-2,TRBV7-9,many,CASSSFFATGELFF,TGTGCCAGCAGCTCGTTCTTTGCCACCGGGGAGCTGTTTTTT
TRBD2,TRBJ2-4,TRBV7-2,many,CASSSIWSAGDAKNIQYF,TGTGCCAGCAGCTCCATTTGGTCCGCGGGGGATGCCAAAAACATTCAGTACTTC
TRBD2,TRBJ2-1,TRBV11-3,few,CASRGGRTYNEQFF,TGTGCAAGCAGGGGCGGGAGGACCTACAATGAGCAGTTCTTC
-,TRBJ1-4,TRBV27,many,CASSENFGGQGEKLFF,TGTGCCAGCAGCGAGAATTTCGGGGGGCAGGGAGAAAAACTGTTTTTT
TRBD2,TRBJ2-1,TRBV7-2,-,CASSPLGLAGGVGEQFF,TGTGCCAGCAGCCCCTTAGGCCTAGCGGGAGGTGTGGGTGAGCAGTTCTTC
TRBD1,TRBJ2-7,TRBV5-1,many,CASSLNRGEDEQYF,TGCGCCAGCAGCTTGAACAGGGGGGAGGACGAGCAGTACTTC
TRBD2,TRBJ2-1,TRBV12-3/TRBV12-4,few,CASRGLAGYNEQFF,TGTGCCAGCAGGGGACTAGCGGGCTACAATGAGCAGTTCTTC
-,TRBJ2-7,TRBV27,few,CASSKRGPSGSHEQYF,TGTGCCAGCAGTAAACGGGGACCGTCAGGTTCCCACGAGCAGTACTTC
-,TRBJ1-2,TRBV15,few,CATSRGAGGGVYGYTF,TGTGCCACCAGCAGAGGGGCAGGAGGAGGTGTCTATGGCTACACCTTC
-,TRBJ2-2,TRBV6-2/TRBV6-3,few,CASKDQLAGELFF,TGTGCCAGCAAGGACCAACTCGCCGGGGAGCTGTTTTTT
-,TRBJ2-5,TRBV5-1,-,CASTKTGPLLQETQYF,TGCGCCAGCACCAAGACGGGGCCACTTCTCCAAGAGACCCAGTACTTC
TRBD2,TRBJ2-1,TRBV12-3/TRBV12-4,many,CASSLDGGGYNEQFF,TGTGCCAGCAGTTTAGACGGCGGGGGGTACAATGAGCAGTTCTTC
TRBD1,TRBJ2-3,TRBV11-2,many,CASSSGQALMNTQYF,TGTGCCAGCAGCTCGGGACAGGCTCTGATGAATACGCAGTATTTT
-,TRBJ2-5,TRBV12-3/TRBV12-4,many,CASSSLERETQYF,TGTGCCAGCAGCTCGCTAGAACGAGAGACCCAGTACTTC
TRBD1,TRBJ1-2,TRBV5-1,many,CASSLEAQGALYGYTF,TGCGCCAGCAGCTTGGAGGCACAGGGGGCTCTCTATGGCTACACCTTC
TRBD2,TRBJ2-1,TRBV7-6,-,CASSPSGSHYNEQFF,TGTGCCAGCAGCCCTAGCGGGAGTCATTACAATGAGCAGTTCTTC
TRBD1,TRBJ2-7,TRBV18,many,CASSLDRWSSYEQYF,TGTGCCAGCTCACTGGACAGGTGGAGCTCCTACGAGCAGTACTTC
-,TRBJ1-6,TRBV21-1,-,CASSTAKTGGRSPLHF,TGTGCCAGCAGCACAGCAAAAACAGGGGGTCGGTCACCCCTCCACTTT
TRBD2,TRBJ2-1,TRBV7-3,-,CASSFGTSGGHEQFF,TGTGCCAGCAGCTTCGGGACTAGCGGGGGCCATGAGCAGTTCTTC
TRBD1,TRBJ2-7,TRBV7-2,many,CASSSHDRAEF,TGTGCCAGCAGCAGTCATGACAGGGCAGAGTTC
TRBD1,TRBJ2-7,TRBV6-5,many,CASRGARDSLYEQYF,TGTGCCAGCAGAGGCGCTCGGGACAGCTTATACGAGCAGTACTTC
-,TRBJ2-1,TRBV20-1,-,CSARASQRWGQFF,TGCAGTGCTAGAGCTAGTCAACGCTGGGGGCAGTTCTTC
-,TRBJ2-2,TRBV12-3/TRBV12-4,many,CASSDEGRWGTTNTGELFF,TGTGCCAGCAGTGATGAAGGGCGTTGGGGGACAACGAACACCGGGGAGCTGTTTTTT